A single sample is the source of the 31 T cell receptor beta chains below, sequenced in a study of T cell responses to AZD1222 COVID-19 vaccine. The method was immunoSEQ multiplex PCR; TCRdb's version includes in-frame clones alone and lacks a portion of them. The table shows 120,000 or so clones, with 84% occurring only once. The specimen was peripheral blood, collected 28 days after the second AZD1222 dose. The receptor set was obtained from an adult who received the AZD1222 COVID-19 vaccine.

The chain couples TRBV4-3 to TRBJ1-5, with D possibly matching TRBD1 (6 bases). The CDR3 sequence is 15 residues long. Trimming removed 7 bases at V and 7 bases at J, with 20 bases between. From germline, CDR1 is LGHNA and CDR2 YSLEER. DNA for the CDR3: TGCGCCAGCATCACAAGATCTACGGGGGCGCAGCCCCAGCATTTT. Its protein product is CASITRSTGAQPQHF.

The chain carries TRBV27 and TRBJ2-1; TRBD1 might be the D (6 bases). The CDR3 is 17 amino acids. CDR1 and CDR2 from the germline V gene are MNHEY and SMNVEV (reference sequence). Trimming shortened V by 6 bases and J by 9 bases, and 27 bases separated the two germline ends. The CDR3 reads CASREWGPQGGRGEQFF. The CDR3 nucleotides read TGTGCCAGCAGAGAGTGGGGGCCCCAAGGTGGCCGGGGTGAGCAGTTCTTC.

The chain employs TRBV4-1 and TRBJ1-1; D not certain. The V end lost 0 bases, the J end lost 3 bases, and 8 bases lay between the germline ends. Germline loops: CDR1 MGHRA, CDR2 YSYEKL. The CDR3 has 14 amino acids. CDR3 nucleotides: TGCGCCAGCAGCCAAGACACCTTTTACACTGAAGCTTTCTTT. Encoded protein: CASSQDTFYTEAFF.

This clone was seen a handful of times. The gene calls are TRBV14 and TRBJ2-7; TRBD1 matches at 7 bases. This CDR3 is 13 amino acids long. Germline CDR1 and CDR2: SGHDN and FVKESK. The junction had 3 bases not matched to a gene; V was cut back by 4 bases and J by 3 bases. CDR3 bases: TGTGCCAGCAGCCGGGACAGTTACTACGAGCAGTACTTC. Encoded protein: CASSRDSYYEQYF.

This clone was recorded a few times. The chain links TRBV10-3 to TRBJ1-6, with TRBD1 matching over 8 bases. Germline V CDR1 and CDR2: ENHRY, SYGVKD. The CDR3 extends over 15 amino acids. Trimming removed 6 bases from V and 7 bases from J; junction bases left unmatched: 8. CDR3 bases: TGTGCCATCAGCGATTCCGGGACAGGCAATTCACCCCTCCACTTT. It translates to CAISDSGTGNSPLHF.

V and J are TRBV7-9 and TRBJ1-6; the match to TRBD1 covers 11 bases. V shed 6 bases, J shed 0 bases, and the junction held 4 bases outside the gene matches. The CDR3 spans 17 residues. Germline assignment: CDR1 SEHNR and CDR2 FQNEAQ (reference sequence). This chain's CDR3 is CASRRGTGGSYNSPLHF. In DNA form, the CDR3 reads TGTGCCAGCAGACGAGGGACAGGGGGCTCCTATAATTCACCCCTCCACTTT.

J is TRBJ2-5 and V is TRBV7-2; tentative D call: TRBD1 (6 bases). This CDR3 contains 14 residues. The germline V gene encodes CDR1 SGHTA and CDR2 FQGNSA. The V gene lost 4 bases and the J gene lost 1 base, with 10 bases spanning the gap. The CDR3 loop reads CASSSQGAQETQYF. The CDR3 DNA reads TGTGCCAGCAGCTCACAGGGAGCCCAAGAGACCCAGTACTTC.

The rearrangement uses TRBV12-3 or TRBV12-4 and TRBJ2-7; the D call may be TRBD1 or TRBD2 (5 bases each). V gave up 6 bases and J gave up 4 bases, with 13 bases separating them. The CDR3 runs to 13 residues. CDR3 coding DNA: TGTGCCAGCAGCGGGACGGTGAATTACGAGCAGTACTTC. It is translated as CASSGTVNYEQYF.

This clone came up once. This rearrangement joins TRBV6-5 to TRBJ1-1; TRBD1 is a possible D gene (5 bases). The CDR3 runs 15 residues. Germline values: CDR1 MNHEY, CDR2 SVGAGI. Trimming shortened V by 2 bases and J by 1 base, and 11 bases separated the two germline ends. CDR3 in DNA: TGTGCCAGCAGTTACACGGGGGTAAGGAACACTGAAGCTTTCTTT. This sequence encodes CASSYTGVRNTEAFF.

As for this clone: This CDR3 is also generated by other DNA sequences in the sample. The chain links TRBV9 to TRBJ2-7; a weak D match, TRBD1 (7 bases). The ends were cut back, 4 bases at V and 2 bases at J, with 16 bases in the middle. Germline V gene data show CDR1 as SGDLS and CDR2 as YYNGEE. The CDR3 spans 15 residues. As DNA, the CDR3 is TGTGCCAGCAGCTTAACGCGGGACAGTCCCTACGAGCAGTACTTC. It encodes CASSLTRDSPYEQYF.

V and J are TRBV12-3 or TRBV12-4 and TRBJ2-5; possibly TRBD2 for D (7 bases). CDR3 size: 13 residues. Trimming took off 5 bases at V and 7 bases at J, with 14 bases between the two ends. CDR3 loop: CASSNREGGTQYF. In nucleotides, the CDR3 is TGTGCCAGCAGTAACAGGGAGGGAGGGACCCAGTACTTC.

This chain connects TRBV11-3 to TRBJ2-7; TRBD1 matches at 12 bases. Germline lookup yields CDR1 SGHNT and CDR2 YENEEA. J lost 4 bases, V lost 5 bases, and 9 bases had no gene match. There are 16 residues in the CDR3. CDR3 in amino acids: CASSPGQGARSYEQYF. CDR3 in DNA: TGTGCCAGCAGCCCGGGACAGGGGGCGCGATCATACGAGCAGTACTTC. The full variable domain, its missing parts supplied by reference TRBV11-3 and TRBJ2-7, is EAGVVQSPRYKIIEKKQPVAFWCNPISGHNTLYWYLQNLGQGPELLIRYENEEAVDDSQLPKDRFSAERLKGVDSTLKIQPAELGDSAVYLCASSPGQGARSYEQYFGPGTRLTVT.

The V call is TRBV28, the J call TRBJ1-1, with D unresolved. Trimming left V 4 bases short and J 2 bases short, with 8 bases between. CDR1 is MDHEN, CDR2 SYDVKM, per germline. The CDR3 consists of 13 residues. The CDR3 loop reads CASSSQLNTEAFF. CDR3 in DNA: TGTGCCAGCAGTTCTCAACTAAACACTGAAGCTTTCTTT.

The genes are TRBV6-6 and TRBJ1-5, with D uncertain. The V gene lost 0 bases and the J gene lost 8 bases, with 8 bases spanning the gap. Per germline, CDR1 MNHNY and CDR2 SVGAGI (reference sequence). This CDR3 spans 13 amino acids. The CDR3 protein is CASSYSTGEPQHF. CDR3 in DNA: TGTGCCAGCAGTTACTCGACCGGGGAGCCCCAGCATTTT.

The chain uses TRBV11-2 and TRBJ2-3; TRBD2 agrees at 8 bases. CDR1 is SGHAT, CDR2 FQNNGV, per germline. With V trimmed by 1 base and J by 2 bases, 2 bases remained unmatched. CDR3 length: 15 residues. The chain's CDR3 is CASSLASGLTDTQYF. As DNA, the CDR3 is TGTGCCAGCAGCTTAGCTAGCGGGCTCACAGATACGCAGTATTTT.

This clone appeared once. V and J are TRBV11-2 and TRBJ1-1, with D hard to call. CDR3 length: 13 residues. V gave up 5 bases and J gave up 4 bases, with 11 bases separating them. Germline CDR1 reads SGHAT; CDR2 reads FQNNGV. Written as DNA, the CDR3 is TGTGCCAGCAGCCCCAGACGGACCACTGAAGCTTTCTTT. Encoded protein: CASSPRRTTEAFF.

This chain joins TRBV19 and TRBJ1-3; TRBD1 might be the D (5 bases). CDR3 length equals 16 residues. Trimming pared 7 bases from V and 0 bases from J, leaving 16 bases between. Germline V lookup: CDR1 LNHDA, CDR2 SQIVND (reference sequence). The CDR3 sequence: CASTTARGHSGNTIYF. In DNA form, the CDR3 reads TGTGCCAGTACCACAGCGAGGGGCCACTCTGGAAACACCATATATTTT.

V is TRBV5-4 and J is TRBJ1-1; perhaps TRBD1 as D (6 bases). CDR1 and CDR2 from the germline V gene are SGHNT and YYREEE (reference sequence). This CDR3 comprises 13 residues. With 4 bases removed from V and 4 bases from J, the gap between germline ends came to 11 bases. As DNA, the CDR3 is TGTGCCAGCAGCGGGGAGGGGGGCACTGAAGCTTTCTTT. Translation: CASSGEGGTEAFF.

This chain uses TRBV6-6 with TRBJ1-2, with 7 positions matching TRBD1. V was pared by 5 bases and J by 3 bases, with 15 bases of the junction left unmatched. The germline V gene encodes CDR1 MNHNY and CDR2 SVGAGI (reference sequence). The CDR3 covers 17 residues. The CDR3, as DNA: TGTGCCAGCAGTCGGACAGGTGGCTCGGGGATTTACTATGGCTACACCTTC. It is translated as CASSRTGGSGIYYGYTF.

The rearrangement joins TRBV5-5 to TRBJ2-4, with unresolved D. V lost 0 bases to trimming and J lost 8 bases, with 6 bases between them. This CDR3 is 12 amino acids long. CDR1 and CDR2 from the germline V gene are SGHKS and YYEKEE (reference sequence). The CDR3 protein is CASSLVADIQYF. CDR3 sequence (DNA): TGTGCCAGCAGCTTGGTGGCGGACATTCAGTACTTC.

This clone showed up just a few times. The gene calls are TRBV28 and TRBJ1-1; D remains ambiguous. The CDR3 length is 13 residues. Trimming removed 8 bases at V and 1 base at J, with 11 bases between. Germline V lookup: CDR1 MDHEN, CDR2 SYDVKM. CDR3 DNA: TGTGCCAGCGGAGCAGGTAAGAACACTGAAGCTTTCTTT. Translation: CASGAGKNTEAFF.

J is TRBJ2-7 and V is TRBV5-7; the match to TRBD2 covers 9 bases. TRBV5-7 qualifies as an ORF whose function is uncertain. V was pared by 1 base and J by 0 bases, with 5 bases of the junction left unmatched. The CDR3 is made up of 16 amino acids. The chain's CDR3 is CASSLSQRGASYEQYF. The CDR3, as DNA: TGTGCCAGCAGCTTGAGCCAGCGGGGGGCCTCCTACGAGCAGTACTTC.

The chain recombines TRBV9 with TRBJ1-2; D not certain. CDR1 SGDLS and CDR2 YYNGEE come from the germline V gene. Trimming cost V 4 bases and J 8 bases, with 9 bases left between them. The CDR3 is made up of 11 amino acids. The CDR3 sequence is CASSLRGGYTF. For the CDR3, the DNA is TGTGCCAGCAGCCTGCGGGGAGGCTACACCTTC.

The CDR3 DNA is TGTGCCAGCACCATCGTTGGAGGAAACACCATATATTTT. This codes for CASTIVGGNTIYF. This chain uses TRBV7-9 with TRBJ1-3, with D hard to call. Between the trimmed V and J ends, which lost 7 bases and 4 bases, there was a span of 11 bases. Germline V lookup: CDR1 SEHNR, CDR2 FQNEAQ (reference sequence). CDR3 length equals 13 residues.

This clone was seen a single time. The chain employs TRBV7-2 and TRBJ1-2, with 8 bases that match TRBD1. With 3 bases clipped from V and 6 bases from J, the junction kept 6 bases outside the gene matches. CDR3 length equals 14 residues. Germline V gene lookup returns CDR1 SGHTA and CDR2 FQGNSA. Here the CDR3 reads CASSFSTGADGYTF. In DNA, the CDR3 is TGTGCCAGCAGCTTCTCGACAGGGGCGGATGGCTACACCTTC.

The chain employs TRBV5-4 and TRBJ2-3; D is ambiguous. Germline CDR1 and CDR2: SGHNT and YYREEE (reference sequence). With 4 bases removed from V and 2 bases from J, the gap between germline ends came to 5 bases. This CDR3 spans 12 amino acids. The CDR3 DNA reads TGTGCCAGCAGCCAGGACACAGATACGCAGTATTTT. This encodes CASSQDTDTQYF.

V and J are TRBV12-3 or TRBV12-4 and TRBJ2-7; a possible D gene is TRBD2 (5 bases). Trimming took 5 bases from V and 11 from J, leaving 19 bases between them. The CDR3 consists of 13 residues. CDR3 residues: CASSQRAPNGEYF. Written as DNA, the CDR3 is TGTGCCAGCAGTCAAAGGGCTCCTAACGGGGAGTACTTC.

A single count supports this clone. The V gene is TRBV28, the J gene TRBJ2-6; TRBD1 matches at 8 bases. This CDR3 has 17 residues. V lost 4 bases, J lost 3 bases, and 8 bases stayed unmatched. Germline assignment: CDR1 MDHEN and CDR2 SYDVKM. The CDR3 coding sequence is TGTGCCAGCAGTTATCTGACAGGGGACAGTGGGGCCAACGTCCTGACTTTC. This codes for CASSYLTGDSGANVLTF.

V and J are TRBV7-9 and TRBJ1-4; D is possibly TRBD1 (5 bases). Germline V gene lookup returns CDR1 SEHNR and CDR2 FQNEAQ (reference sequence). Trimming removed 5 bases at V and 6 bases at J, with 13 bases between. CDR3 length: 14 residues. CDR3 sequence reads: CASSPKGGDEKLFF. The CDR3 DNA reads as TGTGCCAGCAGCCCGAAGGGAGGGGATGAAAAACTGTTTTTT.

The chain has TRBV11-2 and TRBJ2-1; 15 bases line up with TRBD2. CDR3 length equals 19 residues. With V trimmed by 4 bases and J by 3 bases, 10 bases remained unmatched. Germline lookup yields CDR1 SGHAT and CDR2 FQNNGV. The CDR3 loop reads CASSSPRGTSGGYYNEQFF. The CDR3 nucleotides read TGTGCCAGCAGCTCCCCCCGGGGGACTAGCGGGGGGTACTACAATGAGCAGTTCTTC.

The chain joins TRBV29-1 to TRBJ1-2; no definite D call. CDR3 length: 11 residues. V lost 7 bases, J lost 6 bases, and 12 bases lay in between. Per the germline V gene, CDR1 is SQVTM and CDR2 is ANQGSEA. As DNA, the CDR3 is TGCAGCGACGGTATTTCGGATGGCTACACCTTC. Protein sequence: CSDGISDGYTF.